Presented here are 18 T cell receptor beta chains from one specimen sequenced in a study of T cells in Graves' hyperthyroidism and ophthalmopathy. TCR beta CDR3 regions were amplified from RNA transcripts. In the first-round RT-PCR of the TCR CDR3, the HTBI primer set was used. TCRdb re-derived calls from the multiplex PCR reads in MiXCR, one entry per CDR3 protein. Of hundreds of thousands of distinct CDR3 sequences listed, about 15% were seen once; the top ten hold 10%. Sequenced: blood. The receptors here all came from a woman aged 18-29 years with Graves' hyperthyroidism.

The chain combines TRBV12-3 or TRBV12-4 with TRBJ2-7; perhaps TRBD1 as D (6 bases). Trimming pared 5 bases from V and 2 bases from J, leaving 16 bases between. The CDR3 sequence is 15 residues long. The CDR3 is CASSAPGHPPYEQYF. CDR3 sequence (DNA): TGTGCCAGCAGTGCCCCGGGACACCCTCCCTACGAGCAGTACTTC.

CDR3 region: CASSARWGYDGTQYF. In DNA form, the CDR3 reads TGTGCCAGCAGTGCTCGGTGGGGCTACGACGGAACCCAGTACTTC. The chain uses TRBV6-1 and TRBJ2-5; tentative D call: TRBD1 (5 bases). Germline CDR1 reads MNHNS; CDR2 reads SASEGT. The CDR3 extends over 15 amino acids. The V gene lost 4 bases and the J gene lost 8 bases, with 20 bases spanning the gap.

Many counts were recorded for this clonotype. The CDR3 loop reads CASRPYSATNEKLFF. The DNA of the CDR3 is TGTGCCAGCAGGCCCTACAGTGCAACTAATGAAAAACTGTTTTTT. The chain joins TRBV28 to TRBJ1-4; D unclear. Germline CDR1 is MDHEN and CDR2 is SYDVKM. V was cut by 6 bases and J by 0 bases, with 11 bases left in between. There are 15 residues in the CDR3. The whole variable domain, remainder taken from reference TRBV28 and TRBJ1-4, is DVKVTQSSRYLVKRTGEKVFLECVQDMDHENMFWYRQDPGLGLRLIYFSYDVKMKEKGDIPEGYSVSREKKERFSLILESASTNQTSMYLCASRPYSATNEKLFFGSGTQLSVL.

This clonotype was observed many times. The CDR3 is CASSLKSSYEQYF. The CDR3 DNA sequence: TGTGCCAGCAGTCTCAAGTCCTCGTACGAGCAGTACTTC. The rearrangement links TRBV28 to TRBJ2-7; D unresolved. This CDR3 region has 13 residues. Germline-derived CDR1 and CDR2 are MDHEN and SYDVKM. Trimming cost V 5 bases and J 4 bases, with 12 bases left between them.

This clonotype has ten or more counts. This chain connects TRBV28 to TRBJ2-6; TRBD2 is a possible D gene (6 bases). V lost 2 bases and J 3 bases, leaving 11 bases between the germline ends. The CDR3 is made up of 16 amino acids. Germline CDR1 MDHEN, CDR2 SYDVKM. The DNA of the CDR3 is TGTGCCAGCAGTTTACCCGGGGGTGGTGGGGCCAACGTCCTGACTTTC. It translates to CASSLPGGGGANVLTF. Full variable domain (remainder filled in from reference TRBV28 and TRBJ2-6): DVKVTQSSRYLVKRTGEKVFLECVQDMDHENMFWYRQDPGLGLRLIYFSYDVKMKEKGDIPEGYSVSREKKERFSLILESASTNQTSMYLCASSLPGGGGANVLTFGAGSRLTVL.

There are many counts of this clonotype. The V call is TRBV11-2, the J call TRBJ2-7, with no clear D. CDR1 is SGHAT, CDR2 FQNNGV, per germline. Trimming removed 5 bases at V and 2 bases at J, with 13 bases between. CDR3 length: 14 residues. DNA of the CDR3: TGTGCCAGCAGCCCTACCAATAGCCCCTACGAGCAGTACTTC. It codes for CASSPTNSPYEQYF. Variable domain in full (rest from reference TRBV11-2 and TRBJ2-7): EAGVAQSPRYKIIEKRQSVAFWCNPISGHATLYWYQQILGQGPKLLIQFQNNGVVDDSQLPKDRFSAERLKGVDSTLKIQPAKLEDSAVYLCASSPTNSPYEQYFGPGTRLTVT.

This clonotype has a count of ten or more. The chain links TRBV28 to TRBJ2-7, with a weak D call TRBD1 (6 bases). This CDR3 spans 13 amino acids. V was trimmed by 4 bases and J by 6 bases, leaving 13 bases between them. CDR1 MDHEN and CDR2 SYDVKM come from the germline V gene. The CDR3 nucleotides are TGTGCCAGCAGTTCTCTACAGGGTAGCGAGCAGTACTTC. Its translation: CASSSLQGSEQYF.

In this sample, this clonotype turned up a few times. The rearrangement links TRBV6-2 or TRBV6-3 to TRBJ2-1, with D tentatively TRBD2 (5 bases). CDR3 length: 15 residues. Germline lookup yields CDR1 MNHEY and CDR2 SVGEGT. V lost 2 bases, J lost 8 bases, and 16 bases lay in between. CDR3 nucleotides: TGTGCCAGCAGTTACCTCCAGCGGACGCATGATGAGCAGTTCTTC. Translated: CASSYLQRTHDEQFF.

This clonotype has a count of ten or more. This chain joins TRBV5-1 and TRBJ2-7; the D gene is possibly TRBD1 (7 bases). Germline loops: CDR1 SGHRS, CDR2 YFSETQ. V was clipped by 0 bases and J by 6 bases, with 16 bases between them. This CDR3 has 15 amino acids. DNA of the CDR3: TGCGCCAGCAGCTTGGTGGCAGGGGGGTCTGGCGAGCAGTACTTC. Amino acids: CASSLVAGGSGEQYF. The variable domain in full, with the rest retrieved from reference TRBV5-1 and TRBJ2-7, is KAGVTQTPRYLIKTRGQQVTLSCSPISGHRSVSWYQQTPGQGLQFLFEYFSETQRNKGNFPGRFSGRQFSNSRSEMNVSTLELGDSALYLCASSLVAGGSGEQYFGPGTRLTVT.

The rearrangement uses TRBV10-3 and TRBJ1-1; the match to TRBD1 covers 10 bases. The CDR3 runs 15 residues. After removal of 5 bases from V and 0 bases from J, the junction contained 3 bases not matched to a gene. CDR1 and CDR2 from the germline V gene are ENHRY and SYGVKD. The CDR3 bases are TGTGCCATCAGTCCGGGACAGGGGATGAACACTGAAGCTTTCTTT. It codes for CAISPGQGMNTEAFF.

In its sample, this clonotype was seen a few times. CDR3 sequence reads: CASSLTGQELHF. The DNA for the CDR3 is TGTGCCAGCAGTTTGACGGGACAGGAACTCCACTTT. The V and J genes are TRBV27 and TRBJ1-6, with TRBD1 matching 8 bases. Germline lookup yields CDR1 MNHEY and CDR2 SMNVEV (reference sequence). The CDR3 spans 12 residues. The V gene end was trimmed by 3 bases and the J gene end by 16 bases; junction bases not matched to a gene: 5.

This clonotype came up a few times. The chain joins TRBV9 to TRBJ2-3; possible D gene TRBD1, 5 bases. Trimming took off 4 bases at V and 2 bases at J, with 14 bases between the two ends. Germline values: CDR1 SGDLS, CDR2 YYNGEE. The CDR3 contains 15 residues. CDR3 nucleotides: TGTGCCAGCAGCTACGGGCAGGGTGTCACAGATACGCAGTATTTT. Its protein is CASSYGQGVTDTQYF.

V usage is TRBV7-9 and J usage is TRBJ2-3; TRBD1 matches at 11 bases. In germline, CDR1 is SEHNR, CDR2 FQNEAQ (reference sequence). The CDR3 is 15 amino acids. With V trimmed by 5 bases and J by 6 bases, 7 bases remained unmatched. The DNA for the CDR3 is TGTGCCAGCAGCAGATTCGGACAGGGGGCGGATACGCAGTATTTT. The encoded protein is CASSRFGQGADTQYF. The entire variable domain, with the rest obtained from reference TRBV7-9 and TRBJ2-3, is as follows: DTGVSQNPRHKITKRGQNVTFRCDPISEHNRLYWYRQTLGQGPEFLTYFQNEAQLEKSRLLSDRFSAERPKGSFSTLEIQRTEQGDSAMYLCASSRFGQGADTQYFGPGTRLTVL.

This clonotype was seen a handful of times. The rearrangement joins TRBV20-1 to TRBJ2-7; 13 bases are a match to TRBD2. V lost 6 bases to trimming and J lost 3 bases; unmatched junction nucleotides: 5. CDR3 size: 14 residues. In germline, CDR1 is DFQATT, CDR2 SNEGSKA (reference sequence). DNA of the CDR3: TGCAGTGCGCGGACTAGCGGGAGAAACTACGAGCAGTACTTC. As protein: CSARTSGRNYEQYF.

This clonotype was observed many times. V and J are TRBV3-1 and TRBJ2-1; D call uncertain. The germline V gene encodes CDR1 LGHDT and CDR2 YNNKEL (reference sequence). The CDR3 covers 14 residues. The V end was cut by 1 base, the J end by 8 bases, with 12 bases between. CDR3 sequence reads: CASSQAAGPYEQFF. CDR3 nucleotide sequence: TGTGCCAGCAGCCAAGCCGCAGGTCCCTATGAGCAGTTCTTC.

This clonotype was detected only a few times. The chain links TRBV5-1 to TRBJ2-7; the D is unclear. Deletions cut 3 bases from V and 5 bases from J, with 15 bases between. Germline values: CDR1 SGHRS, CDR2 YFSETQ. The CDR3 is 14 residues long. The CDR3 nucleotides are TGCGCCAGCAGCTCCGCCTTAGCCCCCCACGAGCAGTACTTC. Protein product: CASSSALAPHEQYF.

This clonotype was counted many times. The V call is TRBV12-3 or TRBV12-4, the J call TRBJ2-7; 12 bases align to TRBD2. V was clipped by 4 bases and J by 6 bases; unmatched bases: 10. The CDR3 spans 16 residues. The CDR3 sequence is CASSSGLAGPAGEQYF. The CDR3, as DNA: TGTGCCAGCAGTTCGGGACTAGCGGGCCCAGCCGGCGAGCAGTACTTC.

This clonotype was observed many times. V is TRBV12-3 or TRBV12-4 and J is TRBJ1-1; D uncertain. CDR3 length: 13 residues. Trimming stripped 3 bases from V and 6 bases from J, with 11 bases between. CDR3 nucleotides: TGTGCCAGCAGTTTTGTGACCACAGCTGAAGCTTTCTTT. This encodes CASSFVTTAEAFF.